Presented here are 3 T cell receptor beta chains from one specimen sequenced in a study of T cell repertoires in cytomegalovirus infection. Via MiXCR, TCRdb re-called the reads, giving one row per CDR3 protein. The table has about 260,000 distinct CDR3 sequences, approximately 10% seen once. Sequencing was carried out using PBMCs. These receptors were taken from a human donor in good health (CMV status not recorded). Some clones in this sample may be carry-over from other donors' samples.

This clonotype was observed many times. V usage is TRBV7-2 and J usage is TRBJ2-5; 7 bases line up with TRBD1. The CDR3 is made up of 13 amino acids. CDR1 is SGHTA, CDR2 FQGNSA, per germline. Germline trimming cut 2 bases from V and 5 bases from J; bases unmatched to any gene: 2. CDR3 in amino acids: CASSLTGAETQYF. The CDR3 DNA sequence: TGTGCCAGCAGCTTAACAGGGGCGGAGACCCAGTACTTC.

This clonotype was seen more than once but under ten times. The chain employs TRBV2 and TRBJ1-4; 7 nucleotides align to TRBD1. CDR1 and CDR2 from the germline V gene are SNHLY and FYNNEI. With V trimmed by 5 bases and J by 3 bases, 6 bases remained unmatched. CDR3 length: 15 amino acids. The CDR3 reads CASSLRGLANEKLFF. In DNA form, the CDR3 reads TGTGCCAGCAGTCTTAGGGGGCTGGCTAATGAAAAACTGTTTTTT. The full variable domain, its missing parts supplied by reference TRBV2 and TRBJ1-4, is EPEVTQTPSHQVTQMGQEVILRCVPISNHLYFYWYRQILGQKVEFLVSFYNNEISEKSEIFDDQFSVERPDGSNFTLKIRSTKLEDSAMYFCASSLRGLANEKLFFGSGTQLSVL.

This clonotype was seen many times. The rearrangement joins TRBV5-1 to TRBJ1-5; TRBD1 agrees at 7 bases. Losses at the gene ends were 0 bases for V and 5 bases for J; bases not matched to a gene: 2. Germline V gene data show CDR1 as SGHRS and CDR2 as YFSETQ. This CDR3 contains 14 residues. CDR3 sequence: CASSLGQGDQPQHF. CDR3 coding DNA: TGCGCCAGCAGCTTGGGACAGGGCGATCAGCCCCAGCATTTT.